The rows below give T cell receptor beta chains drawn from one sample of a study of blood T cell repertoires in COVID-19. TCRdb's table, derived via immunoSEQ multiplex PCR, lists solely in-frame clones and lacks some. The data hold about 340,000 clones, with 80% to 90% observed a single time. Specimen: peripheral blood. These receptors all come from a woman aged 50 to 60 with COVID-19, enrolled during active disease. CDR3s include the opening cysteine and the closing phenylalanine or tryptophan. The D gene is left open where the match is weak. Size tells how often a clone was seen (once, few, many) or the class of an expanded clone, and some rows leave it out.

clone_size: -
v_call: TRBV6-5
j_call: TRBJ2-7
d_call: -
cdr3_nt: TGTGCCAGCGGAGTGCTAGCAGGCGAGCAGTACTTC
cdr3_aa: CASGVLAGEQYF

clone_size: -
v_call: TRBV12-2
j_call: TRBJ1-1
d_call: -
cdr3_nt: TGTGCAAGTCGCTTAGCAGGGACAGGGGATAGAAGCACTGAAGCTTTCTTT
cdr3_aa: CASRLAGTGDRSTEAFF

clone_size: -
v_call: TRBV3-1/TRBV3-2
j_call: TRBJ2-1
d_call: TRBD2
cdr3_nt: TGTGCCAGCAGCCACCGGCCGGGACTAGCGGGAGGGAATGAGCAGTTCTTC
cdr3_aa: CASSHRPGLAGGNEQFF

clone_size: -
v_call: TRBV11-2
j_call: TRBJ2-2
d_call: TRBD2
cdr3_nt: TGTGCCAGCAGCTCTTGGCCGCTAGCGGGAGGAATCACCGGGGAGCTGTTTTTT
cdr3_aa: CASSSWPLAGGITGELFF

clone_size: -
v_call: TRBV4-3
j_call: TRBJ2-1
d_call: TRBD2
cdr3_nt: TGCGCCAGCAGCCAAGATGCTAGCGGGGGTAATTCCAGGTTCTTC
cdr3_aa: CASSQDASGGNSRFF

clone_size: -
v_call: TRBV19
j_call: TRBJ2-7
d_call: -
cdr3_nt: TGTGCCAGTAGTATCCTCGACAGACAAGGCTACGAGCAGTACTTC
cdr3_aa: CASSILDRQGYEQYF

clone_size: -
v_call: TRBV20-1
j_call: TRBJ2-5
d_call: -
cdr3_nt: TGCAGTGCTAGGCCTAGAGAGACCCAGTACTTC
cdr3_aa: CSARPRETQYF

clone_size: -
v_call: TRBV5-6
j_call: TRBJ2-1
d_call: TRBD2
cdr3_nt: TGTGCCAGCAGCCGGGGACTAGCGGGGACCAGGCAGTTCTTC
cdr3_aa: CASSRGLAGTRQFF

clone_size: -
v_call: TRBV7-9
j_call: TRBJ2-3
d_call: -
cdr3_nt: TGTGCCAGCAGAACCCCTCTAAGGGGCCCCACAGATACGCAGTATTTT
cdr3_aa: CASRTPLRGPTDTQYF

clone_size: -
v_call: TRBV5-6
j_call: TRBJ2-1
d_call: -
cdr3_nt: TGTGCCAGCAGCTTTCTACCCCGTGACAATGAGCAGTTCTTC
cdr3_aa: CASSFLPRDNEQFF

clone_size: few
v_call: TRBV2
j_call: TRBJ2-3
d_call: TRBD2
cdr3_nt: TGTGCCAGCAGTGTTCCTAGCGGGCGCACAGATACGCAGTATTTT
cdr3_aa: CASSVPSGRTDTQYF

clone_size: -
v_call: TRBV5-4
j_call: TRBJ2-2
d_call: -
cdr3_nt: TGTGCCAGCAGCTTGAGAGGGAAGCAAACCCGGAACACCGGGGAGCTGTTTTTT
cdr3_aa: CASSLRGKQTRNTGELFF

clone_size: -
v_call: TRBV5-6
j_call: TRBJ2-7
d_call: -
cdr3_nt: TGTGCCAGCAGCTTTCGTGACGAGCAGTACTTC
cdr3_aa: CASSFRDEQYF

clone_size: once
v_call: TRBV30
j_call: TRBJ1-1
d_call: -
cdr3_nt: TGTGCCTGGAGACATTCACGGAACACTGAAGCTTTCTTT
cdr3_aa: CAWRHSRNTEAFF

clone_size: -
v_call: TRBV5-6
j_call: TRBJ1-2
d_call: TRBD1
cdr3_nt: TGTGCCAGCAGCTTGGAGGTGACAGGGTCTTACTATGGCTACACCTTC
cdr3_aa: CASSLEVTGSYYGYTF

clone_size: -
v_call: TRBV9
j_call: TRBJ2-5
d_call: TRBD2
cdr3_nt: TGTGCCAGCAGCATCACTAGCGGACCACAAGAGACCCAGTACTTC
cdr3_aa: CASSITSGPQETQYF

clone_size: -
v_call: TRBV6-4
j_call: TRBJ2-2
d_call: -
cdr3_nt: TGTGCCAGCAGTGAGTGGGGCGGAGCGAACACCGGGGAGCTGTTTTTT
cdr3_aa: CASSEWGGANTGELFF

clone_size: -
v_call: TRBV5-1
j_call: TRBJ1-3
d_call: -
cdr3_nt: TGCGCCAGCAGCCAGGGGCAGGGTGGAAACACCATATATTTT
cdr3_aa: CASSQGQGGNTIYF

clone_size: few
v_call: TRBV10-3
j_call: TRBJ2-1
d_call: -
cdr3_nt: TGTGCCATCTCTCTATCTAATGAGCAGTTCTTC
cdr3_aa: CAISLSNEQFF

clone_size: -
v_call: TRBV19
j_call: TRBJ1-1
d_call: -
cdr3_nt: TGTGCCAGTAGTAGGGGGCCTCGGAGCGAAGCTTTCTTT
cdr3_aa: CASSRGPRSEAFF

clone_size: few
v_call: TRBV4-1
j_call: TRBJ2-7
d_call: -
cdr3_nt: TGCGCCAGCAGCATAACCTACCGTTACGAGCAGTACTTC
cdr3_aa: CASSITYRYEQYF

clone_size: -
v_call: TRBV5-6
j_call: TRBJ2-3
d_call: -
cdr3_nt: TGTGCCAGCAGCTTGTACGGGAACACAGATACGCAGTATTTT
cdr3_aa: CASSLYGNTDTQYF

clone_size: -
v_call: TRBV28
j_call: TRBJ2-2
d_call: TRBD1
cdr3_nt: TGTGCCAGCAGTCAGCCGGGACAGGGTTCGGGCGGGGAGCTGTTTTTT
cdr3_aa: CASSQPGQGSGGELFF

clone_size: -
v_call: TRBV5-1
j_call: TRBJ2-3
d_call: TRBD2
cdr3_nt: TGCGCCAGCAGCTTGGGTGGACTAGCGGACACAGATACGCAGTATTTT
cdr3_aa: CASSLGGLADTDTQYF

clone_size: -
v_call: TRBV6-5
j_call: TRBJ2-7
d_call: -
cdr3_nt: TGTGCCAGCAGTTACGAGGGGGTCTCCTACGAGCAGTACTTC
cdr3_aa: CASSYEGVSYEQYF

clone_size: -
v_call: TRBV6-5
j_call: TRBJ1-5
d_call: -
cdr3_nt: TGTGCCAGCATAGGACACCAATACGGCAATCAGCCCCAGCATTTT
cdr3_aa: CASIGHQYGNQPQHF

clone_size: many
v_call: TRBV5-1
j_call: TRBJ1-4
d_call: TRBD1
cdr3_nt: TGCGCCAGCAGCCAAGGGACAGGGCTGAGTAATGAAAAACTGTTTTTT
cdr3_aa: CASSQGTGLSNEKLFF

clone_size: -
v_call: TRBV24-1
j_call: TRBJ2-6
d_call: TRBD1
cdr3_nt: TGTGCCACCAGCCAACCGGGACAGGGTGTCTCTGGGGCCAACGTCCTGACTTTC
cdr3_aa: CATSQPGQGVSGANVLTF

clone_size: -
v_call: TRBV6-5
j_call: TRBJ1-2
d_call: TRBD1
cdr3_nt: TGTGCCAGCAGTTACTCTTCAGGGGGCAGTGGCTACACCTTC
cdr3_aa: CASSYSSGGSGYTF

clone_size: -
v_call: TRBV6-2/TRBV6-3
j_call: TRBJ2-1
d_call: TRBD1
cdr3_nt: TGTGCCAGCAGTGACTCGTCGACAGGGTACCATGAGCAGTTCTTC
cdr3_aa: CASSDSSTGYHEQFF

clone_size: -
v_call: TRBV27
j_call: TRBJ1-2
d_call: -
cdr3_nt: TGTGCCAGCAGTCTGGTCGTGGGGCGCTTTAACTATGGCTACACCTTC
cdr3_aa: CASSLVVGRFNYGYTF

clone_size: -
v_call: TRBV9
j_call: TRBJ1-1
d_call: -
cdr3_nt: TGTGCCAGCACCTTCGACGCGGGGGACACTGAAGCTTTCTTT
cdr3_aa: CASTFDAGDTEAFF

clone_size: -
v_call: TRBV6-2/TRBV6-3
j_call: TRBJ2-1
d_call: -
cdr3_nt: TGTGCCAGCAGCTCCGACGTGGGGCCCGGAAGCTCCTACAATGAGCAGTTCTTC
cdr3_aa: CASSSDVGPGSSYNEQFF

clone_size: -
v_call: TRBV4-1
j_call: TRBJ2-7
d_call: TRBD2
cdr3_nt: TGCGCCAGCAGCCAAGAAGACGGCGCGGGAGTGGACGAGCAGTACTTC
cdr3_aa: CASSQEDGAGVDEQYF

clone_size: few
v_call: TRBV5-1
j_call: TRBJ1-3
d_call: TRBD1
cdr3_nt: TGCGCCAGCAGCTCATCGGGACAGGGTTCCTCTGGAAACACCATATATTTT
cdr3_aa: CASSSSGQGSSGNTIYF

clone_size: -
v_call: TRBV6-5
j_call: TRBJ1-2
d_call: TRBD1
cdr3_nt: TGTGCCAGCAGGGGGGACAGCTATGGCTACACCTTC
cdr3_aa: CASRGDSYGYTF

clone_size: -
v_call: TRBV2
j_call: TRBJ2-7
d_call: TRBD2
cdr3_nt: TGTGCCAGCAGTAAGACTAGCGATACCTACGAGCAGTACTTC
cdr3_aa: CASSKTSDTYEQYF

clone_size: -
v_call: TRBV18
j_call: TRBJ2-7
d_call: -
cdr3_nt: TGTGCCAGCTCACTAGGGGCCTACGAGCAGTACTTC
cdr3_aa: CASSLGAYEQYF

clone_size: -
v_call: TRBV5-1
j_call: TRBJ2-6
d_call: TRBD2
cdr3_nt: TGCGCCAGCAGCTTGACTAGCGGGAACTCTGGGGCCAACGTCCTGACTTTC
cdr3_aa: CASSLTSGNSGANVLTF

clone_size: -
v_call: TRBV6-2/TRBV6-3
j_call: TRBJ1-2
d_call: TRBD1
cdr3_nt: TGTGCCAGCAGTTACTCCGGGACAGGGGGCGTCTATGGCTACACCTTC
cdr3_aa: CASSYSGTGGVYGYTF

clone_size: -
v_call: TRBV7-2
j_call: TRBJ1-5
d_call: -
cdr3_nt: TGTGCCAGCAGCTTAGCGTTCAGGGTGGGTAGCAATCAGCCCCAGCATTTT
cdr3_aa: CASSLAFRVGSNQPQHF

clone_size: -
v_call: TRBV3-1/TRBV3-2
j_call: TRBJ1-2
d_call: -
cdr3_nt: TGTGCCAGCAGCCAAGGCCCGGGTTGGGTATATGGCTACACCTTC
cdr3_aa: CASSQGPGWVYGYTF

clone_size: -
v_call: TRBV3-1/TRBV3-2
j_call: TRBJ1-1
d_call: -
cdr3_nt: TGTGCCAGCAGCCAAGTTTTCATCTCGCGAACTGAAGCTTTCTTT
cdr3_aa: CASSQVFISRTEAFF

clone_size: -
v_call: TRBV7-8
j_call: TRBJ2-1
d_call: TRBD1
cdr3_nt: TGTGCCAGCAGCTCGACAGGGGGGAGTGAGCAGTTCTTC
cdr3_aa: CASSSTGGSEQFF

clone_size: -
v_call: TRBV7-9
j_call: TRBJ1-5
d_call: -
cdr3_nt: TGTGCCAGCAGCAAGACAGAGAATCAGCCCCAGCATTTT
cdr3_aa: CASSKTENQPQHF

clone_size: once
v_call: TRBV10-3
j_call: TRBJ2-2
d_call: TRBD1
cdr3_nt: TGTGCCATCAGGGGACAGGGGGCGGCCGGGGAGCTGTTTTTT
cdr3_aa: CAIRGQGAAGELFF

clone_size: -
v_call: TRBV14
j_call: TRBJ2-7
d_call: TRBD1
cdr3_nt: TGTGCCAGCAGCCTAGCGACAGGGGTAGGGGAGCAGTACTTC
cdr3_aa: CASSLATGVGEQYF

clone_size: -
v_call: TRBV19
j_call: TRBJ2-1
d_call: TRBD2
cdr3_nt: TGTGCCAGTAGTATTCAGGCTAGCGGGAGGGGTAATGAGCAGTTCTTC
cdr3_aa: CASSIQASGRGNEQFF

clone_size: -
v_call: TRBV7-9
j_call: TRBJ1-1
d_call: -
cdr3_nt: TGTGCCAGCAGCTTAGTCTTGGCAGGGTTATATGGCACTGAAGCTTTCTTT
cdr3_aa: CASSLVLAGLYGTEAFF

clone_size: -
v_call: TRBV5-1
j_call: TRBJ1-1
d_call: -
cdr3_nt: TGCGCCAGCAGCAACGGCGCGGGGAACACTGAAGCTTTCTTT
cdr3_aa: CASSNGAGNTEAFF

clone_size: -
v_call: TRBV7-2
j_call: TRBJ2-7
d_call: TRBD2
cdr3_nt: TGTGCCAGCAGCCCCGGACTAGCGGGAAACGAGCAGTACTTC
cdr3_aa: CASSPGLAGNEQYF